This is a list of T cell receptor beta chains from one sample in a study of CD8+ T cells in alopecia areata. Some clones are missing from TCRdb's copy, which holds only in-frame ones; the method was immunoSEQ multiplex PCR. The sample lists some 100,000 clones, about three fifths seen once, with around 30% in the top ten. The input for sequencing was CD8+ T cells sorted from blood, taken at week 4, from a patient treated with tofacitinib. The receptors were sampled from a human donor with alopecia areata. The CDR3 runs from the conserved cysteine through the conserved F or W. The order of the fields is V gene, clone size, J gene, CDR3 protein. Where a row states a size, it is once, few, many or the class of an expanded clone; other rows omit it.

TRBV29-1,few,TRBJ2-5,CSVVRETQYF
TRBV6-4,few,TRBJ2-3,CASSGSGDSDTQYF
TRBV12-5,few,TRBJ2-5,CASGPGDYEETQYF
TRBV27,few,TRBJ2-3,CASSAGGPSDTQYF
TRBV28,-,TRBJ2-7,CASSLWREQYF
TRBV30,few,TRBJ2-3,CAWSLTSGTDTQYF
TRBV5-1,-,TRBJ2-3,CASSWTGDEGDTQYF
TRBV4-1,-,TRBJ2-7,CASSQSADSREQYF
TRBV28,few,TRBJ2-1,CASSLVNSRNEQFF
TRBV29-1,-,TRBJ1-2,CSGFSADNYGYTF
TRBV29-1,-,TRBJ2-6,CSVYARGTGANVLTF
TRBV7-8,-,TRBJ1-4,CASSLLTPGEKLFF
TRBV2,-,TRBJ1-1,CASSLRLGYTEAFF
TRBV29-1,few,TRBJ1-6,CSVPKSGTGDNSPLHF
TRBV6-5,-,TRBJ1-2,CASSYSPENYGYTF
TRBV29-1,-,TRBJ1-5,CSVGGGNQPQHF
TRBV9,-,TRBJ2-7,CASSVGGLSYEQYF
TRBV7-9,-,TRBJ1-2,CASSLGTDYYGYTF
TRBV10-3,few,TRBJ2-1,CAIMSGAYNEQFF
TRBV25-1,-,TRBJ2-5,CASSEWDREETQYF
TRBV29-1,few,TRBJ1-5,CSVEERGAQHF
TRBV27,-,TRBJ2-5,CASSPFGFGLETQYF
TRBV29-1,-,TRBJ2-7,CSVSKGQGIMDEQYF
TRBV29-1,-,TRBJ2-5,CSVGGGLEETQYF